This TCR beta chain is from a study of beta chain features in type 1 diabetes. Reverse transcribing all isolated RNA meant expressed TCRB transcripts were sequenced. Assay: immunoSEQ multiplex PCR; the TCRdb copy retains only in-frame clones and omits some. This sample has 860,000 or so clones; roughly 15% occur once, and the top ten carry about 0.025%. Each sorted population was over 98% pure. The specimen was naive CD4+ T cells from blood. This receptor was identified in a woman younger than 30 in good health.

CDR3 sequence (DNA): TGTGCCAGTACAAAACTCCTGCGCTCTGGAAACACCATATATTTT. Amino acid sequence: CASTKLLRSGNTIYF. V gene TRBV19 combines with J gene TRBJ1-3; no reliable D call. Germline V gives CDR1 LNHDA, CDR2 SQIVND (reference sequence). Trimming removed 7 bases at V and 0 bases at J, with 13 bases between. This CDR3 has 15 residues.